This TCR beta chain was sequenced for a study of blood T cell repertoires in COVID-19. The protocol was immunoSEQ multiplex PCR, while the TCRdb copy is restricted to in-frame clones and leaves out a portion. The table shows approximately 300,000 clones, with 86% occurring only once. Deletions cut 4 bases from V and 3 bases from J, with 11 bases between. This CDR3 is 14 amino acids long. Germline CDR1 SNHLY, CDR2 FYNNEI. The chain joins TRBV2 to TRBJ2-3, with D tentatively TRBD2 (6 bases). The receptor's source is a woman aged 18-35 years who had recovered from COVID-19. Specimen: PBMCs or T cells enriched from blood (not recorded which). CDR3 sequence: CASSVRLVTDTQYF. DNA for the CDR3: TGTGCCAGCAGTGTTAGACTAGTAACAGATACGCAGTATTTT.